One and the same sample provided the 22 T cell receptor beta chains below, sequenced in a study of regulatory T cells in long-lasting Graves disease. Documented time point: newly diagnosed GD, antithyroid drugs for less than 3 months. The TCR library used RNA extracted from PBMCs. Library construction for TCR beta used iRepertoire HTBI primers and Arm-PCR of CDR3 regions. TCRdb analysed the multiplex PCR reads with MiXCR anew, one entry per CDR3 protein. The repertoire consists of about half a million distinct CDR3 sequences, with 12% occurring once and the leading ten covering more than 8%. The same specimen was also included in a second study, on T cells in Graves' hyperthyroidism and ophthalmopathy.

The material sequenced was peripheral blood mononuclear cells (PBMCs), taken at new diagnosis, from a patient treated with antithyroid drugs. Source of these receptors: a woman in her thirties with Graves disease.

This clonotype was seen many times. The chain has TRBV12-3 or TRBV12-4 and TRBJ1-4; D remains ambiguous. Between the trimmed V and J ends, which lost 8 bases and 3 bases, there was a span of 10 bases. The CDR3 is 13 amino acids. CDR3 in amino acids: CASRSRSNEKLFF. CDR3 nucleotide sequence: TGTGCCAGCCGTTCACGGTCTAATGAAAAACTGTTTTTT.

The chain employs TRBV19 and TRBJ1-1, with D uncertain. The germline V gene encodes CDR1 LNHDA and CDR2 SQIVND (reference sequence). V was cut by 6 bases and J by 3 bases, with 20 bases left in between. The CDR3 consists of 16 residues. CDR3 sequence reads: CASSIPSAAKDTEAFF. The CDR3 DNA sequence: TGTGCCAGTAGCATACCCTCGGCGGCCAAGGACACTGAAGCTTTCTTT.

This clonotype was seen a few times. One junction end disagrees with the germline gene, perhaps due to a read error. CDR3: CASSPGLAGYIEQFF. DNA of the CDR3: TGTGCCAGCAGCCCTGGACTAGCGGGATACATTGAGCAGTTCTTC. The chain carries TRBV7-9 and TRBJ2-1; 12 bases agree with TRBD2. Germline assignment: CDR1 SEHNR and CDR2 FQNEAQ (reference sequence). This CDR3 has 15 residues.

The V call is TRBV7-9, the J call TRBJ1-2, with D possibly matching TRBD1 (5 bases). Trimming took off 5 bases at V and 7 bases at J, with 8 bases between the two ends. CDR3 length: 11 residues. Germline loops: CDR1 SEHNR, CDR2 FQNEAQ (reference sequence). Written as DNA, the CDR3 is TGTGCCAGCAGCGATAGGGGTGGCTACACCTTC. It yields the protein CASSDRGGYTF.

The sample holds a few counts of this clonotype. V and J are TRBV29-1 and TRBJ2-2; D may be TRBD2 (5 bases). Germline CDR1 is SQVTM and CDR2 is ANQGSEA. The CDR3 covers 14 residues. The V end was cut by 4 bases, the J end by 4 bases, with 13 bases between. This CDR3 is CSVVGLASTGELFF. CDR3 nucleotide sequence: TGCAGCGTTGTAGGGCTAGCCAGCACCGGGGAGCTGTTTTTT.

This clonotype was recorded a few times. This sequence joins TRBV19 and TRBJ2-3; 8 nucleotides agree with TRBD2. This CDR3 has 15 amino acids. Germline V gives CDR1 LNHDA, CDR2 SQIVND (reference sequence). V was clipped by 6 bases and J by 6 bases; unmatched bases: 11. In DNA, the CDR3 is TGTGCCAGTAGCAAAGCGGGAGCGGTGTTGGATACGCAGTATTTT. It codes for CASSKAGAVLDTQYF.

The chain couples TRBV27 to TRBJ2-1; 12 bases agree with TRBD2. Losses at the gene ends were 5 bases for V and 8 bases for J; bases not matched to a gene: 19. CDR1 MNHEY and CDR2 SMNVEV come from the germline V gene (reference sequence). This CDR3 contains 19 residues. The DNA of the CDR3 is TGTGCCAGCAGTCTGTCCCCTAAAGGACTAGCGGGGTCAAGGGATGAGCAGTTCTTC. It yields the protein CASSLSPKGLAGSRDEQFF.

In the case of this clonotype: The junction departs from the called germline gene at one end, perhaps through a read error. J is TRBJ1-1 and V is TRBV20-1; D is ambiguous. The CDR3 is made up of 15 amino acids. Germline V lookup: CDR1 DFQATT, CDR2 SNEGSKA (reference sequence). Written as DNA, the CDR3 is TGCAGTGCTCCCCATCCGGGTTTTACCCACACTGAAGCTCTCTTT. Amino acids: CSAPHPGFTHTEALF.

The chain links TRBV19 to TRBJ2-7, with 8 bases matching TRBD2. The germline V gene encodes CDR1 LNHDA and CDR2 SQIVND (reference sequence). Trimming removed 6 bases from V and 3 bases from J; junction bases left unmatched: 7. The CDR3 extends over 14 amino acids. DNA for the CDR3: TGTGCCAGTAGCCCCGGGACTAGAGGCTACGAGCAGTACTTC. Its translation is CASSPGTRGYEQYF.

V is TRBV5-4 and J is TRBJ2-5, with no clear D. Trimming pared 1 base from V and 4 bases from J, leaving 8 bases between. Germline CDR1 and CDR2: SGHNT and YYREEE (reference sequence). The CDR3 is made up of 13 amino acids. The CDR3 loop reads CASSLRAAETQYF. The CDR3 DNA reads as TGTGCCAGCAGCTTGAGGGCGGCAGAGACCCAGTACTTC.

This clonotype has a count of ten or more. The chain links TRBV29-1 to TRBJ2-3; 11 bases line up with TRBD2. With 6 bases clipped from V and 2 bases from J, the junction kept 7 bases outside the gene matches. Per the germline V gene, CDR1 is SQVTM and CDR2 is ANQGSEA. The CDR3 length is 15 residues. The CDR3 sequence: CSVPTSGSNTDTQYF. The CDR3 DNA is TGCAGCGTCCCCACTAGCGGGAGTAACACAGATACGCAGTATTTT.

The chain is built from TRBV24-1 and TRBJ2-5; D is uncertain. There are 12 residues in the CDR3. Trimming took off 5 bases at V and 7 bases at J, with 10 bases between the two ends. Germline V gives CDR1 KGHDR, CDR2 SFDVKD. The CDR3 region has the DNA TGTGCCACCAGTGGCGGATTCGGGACCCAGTACTTC. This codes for CATSGGFGTQYF.

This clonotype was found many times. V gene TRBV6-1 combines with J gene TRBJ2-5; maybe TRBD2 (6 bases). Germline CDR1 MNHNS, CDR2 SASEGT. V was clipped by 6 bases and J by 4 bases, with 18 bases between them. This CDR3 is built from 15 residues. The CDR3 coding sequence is TGTGCCAGCAGGCCTCAGGAGGGGTATGGAGAGACCCAGTACTTC. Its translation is CASRPQEGYGETQYF.

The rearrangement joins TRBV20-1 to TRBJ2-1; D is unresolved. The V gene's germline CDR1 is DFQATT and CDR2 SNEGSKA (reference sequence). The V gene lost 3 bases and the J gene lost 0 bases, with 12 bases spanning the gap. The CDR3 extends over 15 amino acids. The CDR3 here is CSASQTPRSYNEQFF. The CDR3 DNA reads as TGCAGTGCTAGTCAAACCCCACGCTCCTACAATGAGCAGTTCTTC.

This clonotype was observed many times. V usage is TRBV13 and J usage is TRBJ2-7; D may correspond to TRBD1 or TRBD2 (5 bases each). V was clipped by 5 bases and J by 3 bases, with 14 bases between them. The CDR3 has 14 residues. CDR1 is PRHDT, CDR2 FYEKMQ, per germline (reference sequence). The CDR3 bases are TGTGCCAGCAGCCCGGGACCCATCCGCTACGAGCAGTACTTC. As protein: CASSPGPIRYEQYF.

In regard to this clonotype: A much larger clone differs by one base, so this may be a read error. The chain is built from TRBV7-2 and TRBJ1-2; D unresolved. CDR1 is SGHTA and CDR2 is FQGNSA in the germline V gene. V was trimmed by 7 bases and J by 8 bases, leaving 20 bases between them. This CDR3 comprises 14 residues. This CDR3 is CASIPPRCVGGYTF. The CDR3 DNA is TGTGCCAGCATCCCCCCGAGGTGCGTCGGCGGCTACACCTTC.

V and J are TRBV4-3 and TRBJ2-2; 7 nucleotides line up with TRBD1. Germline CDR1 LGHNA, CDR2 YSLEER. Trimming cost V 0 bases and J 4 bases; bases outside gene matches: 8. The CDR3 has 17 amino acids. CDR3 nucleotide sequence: TGCGCCAGCAGCCAAGATTGGATCCCAGGGGGCACCGGGGAGCTGTTTTTT. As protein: CASSQDWIPGGTGELFF.

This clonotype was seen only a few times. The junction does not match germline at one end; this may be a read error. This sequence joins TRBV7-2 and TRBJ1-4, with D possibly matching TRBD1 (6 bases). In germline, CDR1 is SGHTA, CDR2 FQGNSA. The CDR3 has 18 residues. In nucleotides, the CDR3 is TGTGCCAGCAGCTGGTCCAGGGGATCCTACCCAACTAATGGAAAACTGTTTTTT. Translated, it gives CASSWSRGSYPTNGKLFF.

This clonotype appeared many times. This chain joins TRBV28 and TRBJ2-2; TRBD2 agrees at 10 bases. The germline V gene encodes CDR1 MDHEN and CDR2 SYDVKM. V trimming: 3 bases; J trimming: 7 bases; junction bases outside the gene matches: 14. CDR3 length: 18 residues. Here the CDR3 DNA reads TGTGCCAGCAGTTTGTTCCGCAGCGGGAGGGCCTGGGGCGGGGAGCTGTTTTTT. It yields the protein CASSLFRSGRAWGGELFF.

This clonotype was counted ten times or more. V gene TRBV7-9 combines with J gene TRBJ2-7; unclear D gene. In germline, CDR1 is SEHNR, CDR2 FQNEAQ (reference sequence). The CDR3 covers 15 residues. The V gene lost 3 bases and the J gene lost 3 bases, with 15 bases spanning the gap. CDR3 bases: TGTGCCAGCAGCTTGTTGCGGAATAAGGACTACGAGCAGTACTTC. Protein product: CASSLLRNKDYEQYF.

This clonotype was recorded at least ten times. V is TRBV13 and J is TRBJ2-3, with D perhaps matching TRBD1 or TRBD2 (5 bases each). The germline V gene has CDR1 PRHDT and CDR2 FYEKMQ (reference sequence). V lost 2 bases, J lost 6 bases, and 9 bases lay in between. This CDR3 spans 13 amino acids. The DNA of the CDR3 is TGTGCCAGCAGCTTAAGGGGCGGGGATACGCAGTATTTT. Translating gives CASSLRGGDTQYF.

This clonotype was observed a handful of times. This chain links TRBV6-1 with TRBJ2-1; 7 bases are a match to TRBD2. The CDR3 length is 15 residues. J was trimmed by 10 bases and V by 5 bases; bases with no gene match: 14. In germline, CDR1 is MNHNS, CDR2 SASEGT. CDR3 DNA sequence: TGTGCCAGCAGTCAACCAGGACTAGTAGTATGGGAGCAGTTCTTC. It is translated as CASSQPGLVVWEQFF.